Presented here are 28 T cell receptor beta chains from one specimen sequenced in a study of T cell responses to AZD1222 COVID-19 vaccine. Only in-frame clones appear in the TCRdb table, and some are missing; sequencing was by immunoSEQ multiplex PCR. Of 150,000 or so clones in the sample, 80% to 95% were seen once. The sequencing used peripheral blood, collected on day 0 of AZD1222 vaccination. These receptors were collected from an adult in good health.

The chain is built from TRBV30 and TRBJ2-7, with 9 bases identical to TRBD1. Germline assignment: CDR1 GTSNPN and CDR2 SVGIG (reference sequence). The CDR3 is 15 residues long. Trimming took 2 bases from V and 3 from J; bases not matched to a gene: 8. The CDR3 nucleotides read TGTGCCTGGAGTAAAGCGGGACAGGGATACTACGAGCAGTACTTC. Encoded protein: CAWSKAGQGYYEQYF.

The chain employs TRBV2 and TRBJ1-4; 9 bases map to TRBD1. The V and J ends lost 9 bases and 5 bases, in that order; junction bases with no gene match: 7. The CDR3 spans 14 residues. The germline CDR1 and CDR2 sequences are SNHLY and FYNNEI. CDR3 DNA: TGTGCCAGTATTAAAGGACAGGGGAATGAAAAACTGTTTTTT. This encodes CASIKGQGNEKLFF.

This chain joins TRBV6-2 or TRBV6-3 and TRBJ2-5; D is uncertain. CDR3 length: 16 residues. Trimming cost V 2 bases and J 0 bases, with 13 bases left between them. Germline lookup yields CDR1 MNHEY and CDR2 SVGEGT. In DNA form, the CDR3 reads TGTGCCAGCAGTTACGGAACGCGCTCGTACCAAGAGACCCAGTACTTC. Translating it yields CASSYGTRSYQETQYF.

This clone was seen just once. The rearrangement links TRBV10-2 to TRBJ2-7; D gene uncertain. The length of the CDR3 is 13 residues. The germline gives CDR1 WSHSY, CDR2 SAAADI. Trimming cost V 3 bases and J 4 bases, with 10 bases left between them. CDR3 amino acids: CASSDPMRYEQYF. The CDR3 coding sequence is TGCGCCAGCAGTGATCCGATGCGGTACGAGCAGTACTTC.

In its sample, this clone was seen once. This chain uses TRBV27 with TRBJ1-4; D uncertain. Trimming left V 3 bases short and J 4 bases short, with 15 bases between. Per the germline V gene, CDR1 is MNHEY and CDR2 is SMNVEV (reference sequence). CDR3 length: 16 residues. CDR3 sequence (DNA): TGTGCCAGCAGTTTGGACGCCCCGGGAGTTAATGAAAAACTGTTTTTT. Its translation: CASSLDAPGVNEKLFF.

The chain couples TRBV2 to TRBJ2-3; 9 bases match TRBD2. Per the germline V gene, CDR1 is SNHLY and CDR2 is FYNNEI. This CDR3 is 16 amino acids long. Losses at the gene ends were 4 bases for V and 2 bases for J; bases not matched to a gene: 7. Here the CDR3 DNA reads TGTGCCAGCAGTGGTTTGCTAGCGGGGAACACAGATACGCAGTATTTT. Its translation is CASSGLLAGNTDTQYF.

This clone was counted a single time. The CDR3 DNA is TGTGCCAGCAGCCCCCTTGGAGGGGGCAATCAGCCCCAGCATTTT. Protein: CASSPLGGGNQPQHF. The rearrangement links TRBV7-9 to TRBJ1-5; possible D gene TRBD1, 5 bases. With 5 bases removed from V and 2 bases from J, the gap between germline ends came to 13 bases. This CDR3 has 15 amino acids. Germline CDR1 and CDR2: SEHNR and FQNEAQ (reference sequence).

The chain employs TRBV7-3 and TRBJ2-5; 7 bases are a match to TRBD2. CDR3 length: 15 residues. Germline V CDR1 and CDR2: SGHTA, FQGTGA. V dropped 5 bases and J dropped 5; count of bases not matched to a gene: 11. CDR3 DNA: TGTGCCAGCAGCCCCAAGACTAGCAACTGGGAGACCCAGTACTTC. Protein product: CASSPKTSNWETQYF.

The chain links TRBV5-1 to TRBJ2-7; the D gene is possibly TRBD1 (6 bases). V lost 0 bases to trimming and J lost 2 bases, with 12 bases between them. Germline assignment: CDR1 SGHRS and CDR2 YFSETQ. The CDR3 consists of 15 residues. CDR3 DNA sequence: TGCGCCAGCAGCTTGGGGCAGGGGTCAACCTACGAGCAGTACTTC. Protein product: CASSLGQGSTYEQYF. The full variable domain, with the rest looked up from reference TRBV5-1 and TRBJ2-7, is KAGVTQTPRYLIKTRGQQVTLSCSPISGHRSVSWYQQTPGQGLQFLFEYFSETQRNKGNFPGRFSGRQFSNSRSEMNVSTLELGDSALYLCASSLGQGSTYEQYFGPGTRLTVT.

This clone was detected once. The genes are TRBV7-3 and TRBJ2-2, with a weak D call TRBD2 (5 bases). Trimming took 4 bases from V and 6 from J, leaving 12 bases between them. The CDR3 runs to 14 residues. Germline V CDR1 and CDR2: SGHTA, FQGTGA. The CDR3 DNA reads TGTGCCAGCAGCTCGACGGGGAAGGCCGGGGAGCTGTTTTTT. Protein sequence: CASSSTGKAGELFF. The variable domain in full, completed from reference TRBV7-3 and TRBJ2-2, reads GAGVSQTPSNKVTEKGKYVELRCDPISGHTALYWYRQSLGQGPEFLIYFQGTGAADDSGLPNDRFFAVRPEGSVSTLKIQRTERGDSAVYLCASSSTGKAGELFFGEGSRLTVL.

The V gene is TRBV6-5, the J gene TRBJ2-1, with 12 bases that match TRBD2. This CDR3 region has 15 residues. Trimming at V came to 7 bases and at J to 4 bases, leaving 5 bases not matched to a gene. Germline V gene lookup returns CDR1 MNHEY and CDR2 SVGAGI. Here the CDR3 DNA reads TGTGCCAGCATGTCGACTAGCGGGAGTTACAATGAGCAGTTCTTC. This translates into CASMSTSGSYNEQFF.

The rearrangement links TRBV30 to TRBJ2-7, with D possibly matching TRBD2 (7 bases). The CDR3 length is 14 residues. The V end was cut by 1 base, the J end by 0 bases, with 10 bases between. CDR1 is GTSNPN, CDR2 SVGIG, per germline (reference sequence). This CDR3 reads CAWSDGGPSYEQYF. The CDR3, as DNA: TGTGCCTGGAGTGACGGGGGGCCCTCCTACGAGCAGTACTTC.

The chain couples TRBV6-1 to TRBJ2-1; D assignment may be TRBD1 or TRBD2 (5 bases each). Trimming took 5 bases from V and 5 from J, leaving 16 bases between them. CDR3 length: 15 residues. Germline V gives CDR1 MNHNS, CDR2 SASEGT. The CDR3 spells CASSPPLGDDNEQFF. CDR3 coding DNA: TGTGCCAGCAGTCCGCCGCTAGGGGACGACAATGAGCAGTTCTTC.

The chain is built from TRBV5-8 and TRBJ1-6; D uncertain. This CDR3 has 15 residues. CDR1 and CDR2 from the germline V gene are SGHTS and YDEGEE. The V end lost 1 base, the J end lost 1 base, and 6 bases lay between the germline ends. The CDR3 nucleotides read TGTGCCAGCAGCTTGATAGGGTCCTATAATTCACCCCTCCACTTT. This sequence encodes CASSLIGSYNSPLHF. Full variable domain (rest looked up from reference TRBV5-8 and TRBJ1-6): EAGVTQSPTHLIKTRGQQATLRCSPISGHTSVYWYQQALGLGLQFLLWYDEGEERNRGNFPPRFSGRQFPNYSSELNVNALELEDSALYLCASSLIGSYNSPLHFGNGTRLTVT.

The V call is TRBV6-2 or TRBV6-3, the J call TRBJ2-1, with 12 bases fitting TRBD2. V was pared by 6 bases and J by 5 bases, with 5 bases of the junction left unmatched. This CDR3 spans 15 amino acids. From germline, CDR1 is MNHEY and CDR2 SVGEGT. The CDR3 reads CASSHTSGGNNEQFF. In DNA, the CDR3 is TGTGCCAGCAGCCACACTAGCGGGGGGAACAATGAGCAGTTCTTC.

The count of this clone is one. V gene TRBV30 combines with J gene TRBJ2-2; possible D gene TRBD2, 5 bases. The V and J ends lost 8 bases and 6 bases respectively, with 22 bases between them. Germline CDR1 and CDR2: GTSNPN and SVGIG (reference sequence). There are 15 residues in the CDR3. CDR3 nucleotides: TGTGCCGCCAAGGCGGGCAGCCGAAGGGCCGGGGAGCTGTTTTTT. It encodes CAAKAGSRRAGELFF.

The chain carries TRBV12-3 or TRBV12-4 and TRBJ1-2; 7 bases agree with TRBD1. This CDR3 has 13 residues. Trimming at V came to 5 bases and at J to 2 bases, leaving 2 bases not matched to a gene. The CDR3 region is CASSVQGNYGYTF. Written as DNA, the CDR3 is TGTGCCAGCAGTGTACAGGGGAACTATGGCTACACCTTC.

The chain joins TRBV10-3 to TRBJ2-7, with D unresolved. Per the germline V gene, CDR1 is ENHRY and CDR2 is SYGVKD. V lost 6 bases and J lost 2, with 5 bases in between. This CDR3 comprises 11 residues. The CDR3 here is CAISAAYEQYF. DNA of the CDR3: TGTGCCATCAGCGCAGCCTACGAGCAGTACTTC.

The V and J genes are TRBV3-1 (or the pseudogene TRBV3-2) and TRBJ1-5, with no clear D. This CDR3 region has 9 residues. CDR1 LGHDT and CDR2 YNNKEL come from the germline V gene (reference sequence). V lost 4 bases to trimming and J lost 12 bases, with 4 bases between them. The CDR3 DNA follows: TGTGCCAGCAGCCCTTTCCAGCATTTT. It translates to CASSPFQHF.

This chain joins TRBV7-2 and TRBJ1-1, with D uncertain. V was pared by 1 base and J by 5 bases, with 8 bases between. The germline V gene encodes CDR1 SGHTA and CDR2 FQGNSA. This CDR3 has 13 residues. The CDR3 spells CASSLVEKTEAFF. Here the CDR3 DNA reads TGTGCCAGCAGCTTAGTCGAGAAGACTGAAGCTTTCTTT.

Here the CDR3 DNA reads TGTGCCAGCAGCTTTACAGGGGTGAGCTCTGGAAACACCATATATTTT. Its translation: CASSFTGVSSGNTIYF. V usage is TRBV11-2 and J usage is TRBJ1-3; 7 bases map to TRBD1. CDR3 size: 16 residues. CDR1 and CDR2 from the germline V gene are SGHAT and FQNNGV. Unmatched junction bases numbered 5, after V lost 3 bases and J lost 0 bases.

In this sample, this clone turned up a few times. The V call is TRBV7-2, the J call TRBJ2-3; a possible D gene is TRBD2 (5 bases). This CDR3 contains 14 residues. Trimming took off 5 bases at V and 0 bases at J, with 9 bases between the two ends. CDR1 and CDR2 from the germline V gene are SGHTA and FQGNSA. This CDR3 is CASSPRLSTDTQYF. The CDR3 bases are TGTGCCAGCAGCCCCAGACTAAGCACAGATACGCAGTATTTT.

V gene TRBV7-3 combines with J gene TRBJ2-3; 15 positions match TRBD2. CDR1 is SGHTA, CDR2 FQGTGA, per germline. The CDR3 spans 18 residues. The V segment lost 4 bases and the J segment 1 base; nucleotides outside the gene matches: 6. Here the CDR3 reads CASSSGLAGGPGTDTQYF. The CDR3 bases are TGTGCCAGCAGCTCCGGACTAGCGGGAGGGCCCGGCACAGATACGCAGTATTTT.

This clone has a handful of counts. This chain connects TRBV6-5 to TRBJ1-2; D is uncertain. In germline, CDR1 is MNHEY, CDR2 SVGAGI. V lost 4 bases to trimming and J lost 8 bases, with 17 bases between them. The CDR3 is 14 amino acids. CDR3 sequence: CASSLIPGGSGYTF. For the CDR3, the DNA is TGTGCCAGCAGTTTAATCCCGGGAGGGTCGGGCTACACCTTC.

The chain employs TRBV24-1 and TRBJ2-1, with TRBD2 identical over 9 bases. Germline CDR1 and CDR2: KGHDR and SFDVKD. Trimming cost V 6 bases and J 7 bases; bases outside gene matches: 9. CDR3 length equals 15 residues. The CDR3 bases are TGTGCCACCAGTCCTTTAGCGGGAGATGGGAATGAGCAGTTCTTC. This gives the protein CATSPLAGDGNEQFF.

This clone occurred once. The chain recombines TRBV5-1 with TRBJ1-1; the D gene is possibly TRBD1 (6 bases). V shed 6 bases and J shed 4 bases, with 19 bases lying between them. The CDR3 contains 15 residues. Germline CDR1 reads SGHRS; CDR2 reads YFSETQ. CDR3 nucleotides: TGCGCCAGCACCGGAACTCCACAGGGTACCACTGAAGCTTTCTTT. Amino acids: CASTGTPQGTTEAFF. The variable domain in full, completed from reference TRBV5-1 and TRBJ1-1, reads KAGVTQTPRYLIKTRGQQVTLSCSPISGHRSVSWYQQTPGQGLQFLFEYFSETQRNKGNFPGRFSGRQFSNSRSEMNVSTLELGDSALYLCASTGTPQGTTEAFFGQGTRLTVV.

This clone was seen only once. The V call is TRBV4-1, the J call TRBJ2-1; D not resolved. V was clipped by 1 base and J by 8 bases, with 6 bases between them. The CDR3 length is 12 residues. Germline loops: CDR1 MGHRA, CDR2 YSYEKL. CDR3 region: CASSQAGDEQFF. The CDR3 DNA is TGCGCCAGCAGCCAAGCCGGTGATGAGCAGTTCTTC.

This sequence joins TRBV28 and TRBJ2-6, with D perhaps matching TRBD2 (6 bases). Per the germline V gene, CDR1 is MDHEN and CDR2 is SYDVKM. Trimming stripped 4 bases from V and 0 bases from J, with 7 bases between. The CDR3 sequence is 15 residues long. The DNA of the CDR3 is TGTGCCAGCAGTTCCGGGAGCTCTGGGGCCAACGTCCTGACTTTC. Translated, it gives CASSSGSSGANVLTF.